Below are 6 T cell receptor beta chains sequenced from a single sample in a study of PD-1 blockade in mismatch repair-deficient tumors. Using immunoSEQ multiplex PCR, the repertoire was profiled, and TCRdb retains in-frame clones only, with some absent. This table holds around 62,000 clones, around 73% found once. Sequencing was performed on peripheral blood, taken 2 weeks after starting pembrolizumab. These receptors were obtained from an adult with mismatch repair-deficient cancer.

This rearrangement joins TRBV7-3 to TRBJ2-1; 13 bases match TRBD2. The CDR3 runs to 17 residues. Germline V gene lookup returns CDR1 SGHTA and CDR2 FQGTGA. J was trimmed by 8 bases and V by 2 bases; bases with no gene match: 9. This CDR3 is CASSLRRTSGSGDEQFF. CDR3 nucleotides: TGTGCCAGCAGCTTACGCCGGACTAGCGGGAGTGGGGATGAGCAGTTCTTC.

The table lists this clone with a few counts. DNA of the CDR3: TGTGCCAGCAGCGTAGGTCTAGCGGGTAACACAGATACGCAGTATTTT. Translating gives CASSVGLAGNTDTQYF. V gene TRBV9 combines with J gene TRBJ2-3; 8 bases are shared with TRBD2. CDR3 length: 16 amino acids. The germline CDR1 and CDR2 sequences are SGDLS and YYNGEE. The V and J ends lost 0 bases and 2 bases, in that order; junction bases with no gene match: 5.

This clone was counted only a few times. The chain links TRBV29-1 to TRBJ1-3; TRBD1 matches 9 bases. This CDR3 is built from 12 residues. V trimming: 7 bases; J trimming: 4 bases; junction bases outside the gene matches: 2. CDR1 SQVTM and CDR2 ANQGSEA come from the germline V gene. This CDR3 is CSAGQGGNTIYF. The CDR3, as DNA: TGCAGCGCCGGACAGGGGGGAAACACCATATATTTT. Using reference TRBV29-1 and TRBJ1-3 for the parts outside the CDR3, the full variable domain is SAVISQKPSRDICQRGTSLTIQCQVDSQVTMMFWYRQQPGQSLTLIATANQGSEATYESGFVIDKFPISRPNLTFSTLTVSNMSPEDSSIYLCSAGQGGNTIYFGEGSWLTVV.

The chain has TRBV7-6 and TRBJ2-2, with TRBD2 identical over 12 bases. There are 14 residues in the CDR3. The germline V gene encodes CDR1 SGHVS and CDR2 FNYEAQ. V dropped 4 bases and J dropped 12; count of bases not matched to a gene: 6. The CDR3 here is CASSSVTSGSKLFF. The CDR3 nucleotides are TGTGCCAGCAGCTCCGTGACTAGCGGGAGTAAGCTGTTTTTT.

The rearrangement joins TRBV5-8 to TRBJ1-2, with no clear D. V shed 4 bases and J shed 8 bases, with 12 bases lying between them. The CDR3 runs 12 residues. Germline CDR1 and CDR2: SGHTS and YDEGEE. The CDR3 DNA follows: TGTGCCAGCAGCAGAGGGCTCCAGGGCTACACCTTC. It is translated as CASSRGLQGYTF.

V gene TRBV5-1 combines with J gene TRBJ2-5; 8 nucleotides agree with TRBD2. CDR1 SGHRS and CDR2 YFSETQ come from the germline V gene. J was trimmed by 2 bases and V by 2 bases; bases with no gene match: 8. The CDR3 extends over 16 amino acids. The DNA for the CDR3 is TGCGCCAGCAGCTTTAACGGGGGACTAGGTCAAGAGACCCAGTACTTC. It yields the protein CASSFNGGLGQETQYF.